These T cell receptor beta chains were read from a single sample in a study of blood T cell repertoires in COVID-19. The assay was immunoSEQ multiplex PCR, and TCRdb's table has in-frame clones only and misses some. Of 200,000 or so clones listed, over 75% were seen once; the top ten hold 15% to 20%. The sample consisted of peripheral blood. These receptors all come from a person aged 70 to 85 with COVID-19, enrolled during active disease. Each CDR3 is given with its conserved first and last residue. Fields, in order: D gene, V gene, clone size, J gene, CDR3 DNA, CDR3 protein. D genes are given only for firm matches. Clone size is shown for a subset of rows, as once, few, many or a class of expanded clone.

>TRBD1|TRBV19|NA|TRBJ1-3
TGTGCCACCCTTTGGACAGGCGGAAACACCATATATTTT
CATLWTGGNTIYF
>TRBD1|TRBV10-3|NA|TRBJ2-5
TGTGCCATCAGTAAGGACAGGGTACAAGAGACCCAGTACTTC
CAISKDRVQETQYF
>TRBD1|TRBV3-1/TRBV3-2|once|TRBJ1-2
TGTGCCAGCAGCCAAGAAGGTTTGGGGACAGGGAACTATGGCTACACCTTC
CASSQEGLGTGNYGYTF
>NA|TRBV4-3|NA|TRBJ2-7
TGCGCCAGCAGCCAAGATGAAGGGGGTTCCTCCTACGAGCAGTACTTC
CASSQDEGGSSYEQYF
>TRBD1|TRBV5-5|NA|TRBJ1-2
TGTGCCAGCAGCTTGGGACAGGGGAAGTATGGCTACACCTTC
CASSLGQGKYGYTF
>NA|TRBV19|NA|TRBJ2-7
TGTGCCAGTAGCCCCCAAGACAGGAGCTCCTACGAGCAGTACTTC
CASSPQDRSSYEQYF
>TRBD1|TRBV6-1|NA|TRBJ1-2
TGTGCCAGCAGTGACACAAGTCCGGGACAGGCGAACCTCTATGGCTACACCTTC
CASSDTSPGQANLYGYTF
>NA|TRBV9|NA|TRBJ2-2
TGTGCCAGCAGCGTAGGATGGCAAATAAACACCGGGGAGCTGTTTTTT
CASSVGWQINTGELFF
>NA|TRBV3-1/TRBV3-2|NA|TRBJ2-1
TGTGCCAGCAGCCAAGATAGAGGCACCCTCTCGGGCAATGAGCAGTTCTTC
CASSQDRGTLSGNEQFF
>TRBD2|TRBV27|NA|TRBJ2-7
TGTGCCAGCAGTCCCGGGGGACTAGCGGGCTACGAGCAGTACTTC
CASSPGGLAGYEQYF
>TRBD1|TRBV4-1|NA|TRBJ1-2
TGCGCCAGCAGCCAAGTGGACAGGGGGATGTATGGCTACACCTTC
CASSQVDRGMYGYTF
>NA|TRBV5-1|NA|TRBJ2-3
TGCGCCAGCAGCTTGGCGGCAGGGTCCACAGATACGCAGTATTTT
CASSLAAGSTDTQYF
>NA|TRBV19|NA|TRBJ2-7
TGTGCCAGTAGTATAGTTGGGGCTTTCAGCGAGCAGTACTTC
CASSIVGAFSEQYF
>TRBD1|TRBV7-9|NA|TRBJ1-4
TGTGCCAGCAGCTTACGACAGGGTCTGTCTGAAAAACTGTTTTTT
CASSLRQGLSEKLFF
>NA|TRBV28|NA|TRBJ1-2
TGTGCCAGCAGTTCGGGCAGGGCCAATGGCTACACCTTC
CASSSGRANGYTF
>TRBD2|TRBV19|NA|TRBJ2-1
TGTGCCAGTAGTGTTCAAAGCGGGAGGAAGGTCTACAATGAGCAGTTCTTC
CASSVQSGRKVYNEQFF
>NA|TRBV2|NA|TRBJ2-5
TGTGCCAGCTTAGCCGGGGGAGAAGAGACCCAGTACTTC
CASLAGGEETQYF
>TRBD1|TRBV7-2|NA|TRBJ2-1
TGTGCCAGCAGCTTAGCCCTCTCCGGACAGGGGGCATACAATGAGCAGTTCTTC
CASSLALSGQGAYNEQFF
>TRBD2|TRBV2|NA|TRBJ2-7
TGTGCCAGCAAGCGGGAGGTTAGCTCCTACGAGCAGTACTTC
CASKREVSSYEQYF
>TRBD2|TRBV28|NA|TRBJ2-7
TGTGCCAGCAGGACGCCGGGACCGCTGGGACTAGCGGGAGTTCCGGAGGAGCAGTACTTC
CASRTPGPLGLAGVPEEQYF
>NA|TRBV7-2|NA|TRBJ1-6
TGTGCCAGCAGCCCCGGGGGTAATTCACCCCTCCACTTT
CASSPGGNSPLHF
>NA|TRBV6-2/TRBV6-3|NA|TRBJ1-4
TGTGCCAGCAGTTCAGTGACAACTAATGAAAAACTGTTTTTT
CASSSVTTNEKLFF
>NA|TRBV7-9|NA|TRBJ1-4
TGTGCCAGCAGCTTGGAGGGAGTAAGTGAAAAACTGTTTTTT
CASSLEGVSEKLFF
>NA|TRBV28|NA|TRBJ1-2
TGTGCCAGCAGACCGGGTTTCTATGGCTACACCTTC
CASRPGFYGYTF
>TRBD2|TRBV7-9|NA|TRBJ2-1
TGTGCCAGCAGCTTAGCGGGAGGGCCCTCCTACAATGAGCAGTTCTTC
CASSLAGGPSYNEQFF
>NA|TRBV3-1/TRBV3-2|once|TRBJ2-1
TGTGCCAGCAGCCAAGATCCCCAGGCCGATGAGCAGTTCTTC
CASSQDPQADEQFF
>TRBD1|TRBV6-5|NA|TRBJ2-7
TGTGCCAGCAGTACTCAGGACAGGGGGGGCGAGCAGTACTTC
CASSTQDRGGEQYF
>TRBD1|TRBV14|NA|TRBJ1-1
TGTGCCAGCAGCCTCGTAGTAAGGGGGCTGAGGACTGAAGCTTTCTTT
CASSLVVRGLRTEAFF
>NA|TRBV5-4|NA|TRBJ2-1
TGTGCCAGCAGCCCGAGGACTGGCTCCTACAATGAGCAGTTCTTC
CASSPRTGSYNEQFF
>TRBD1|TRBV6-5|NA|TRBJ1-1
TGTGCCAGCACCTCCGGACAGGTAAACACTGAAGCTTTCTTT
CASTSGQVNTEAFF
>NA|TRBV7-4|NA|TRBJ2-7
TGTGCCAGCAGCAGTCAATTTCAGGGGGGGTACTTC
CASSSQFQGGYF
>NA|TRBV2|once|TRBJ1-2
TGTGCCAGCAGTAGCGTCACCGGCTACACCTTC
CASSSVTGYTF
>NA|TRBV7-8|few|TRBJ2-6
TGTGCCAGCAGCCTGGGGGGAGGATCCGGGGCCAACGTCCTGACTTTC
CASSLGGGSGANVLTF
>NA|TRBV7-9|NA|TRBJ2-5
TGTGCCAGCAGCTTATTCCAGTCGGCGGAAGAGACCCAGTACTTC
CASSLFQSAEETQYF